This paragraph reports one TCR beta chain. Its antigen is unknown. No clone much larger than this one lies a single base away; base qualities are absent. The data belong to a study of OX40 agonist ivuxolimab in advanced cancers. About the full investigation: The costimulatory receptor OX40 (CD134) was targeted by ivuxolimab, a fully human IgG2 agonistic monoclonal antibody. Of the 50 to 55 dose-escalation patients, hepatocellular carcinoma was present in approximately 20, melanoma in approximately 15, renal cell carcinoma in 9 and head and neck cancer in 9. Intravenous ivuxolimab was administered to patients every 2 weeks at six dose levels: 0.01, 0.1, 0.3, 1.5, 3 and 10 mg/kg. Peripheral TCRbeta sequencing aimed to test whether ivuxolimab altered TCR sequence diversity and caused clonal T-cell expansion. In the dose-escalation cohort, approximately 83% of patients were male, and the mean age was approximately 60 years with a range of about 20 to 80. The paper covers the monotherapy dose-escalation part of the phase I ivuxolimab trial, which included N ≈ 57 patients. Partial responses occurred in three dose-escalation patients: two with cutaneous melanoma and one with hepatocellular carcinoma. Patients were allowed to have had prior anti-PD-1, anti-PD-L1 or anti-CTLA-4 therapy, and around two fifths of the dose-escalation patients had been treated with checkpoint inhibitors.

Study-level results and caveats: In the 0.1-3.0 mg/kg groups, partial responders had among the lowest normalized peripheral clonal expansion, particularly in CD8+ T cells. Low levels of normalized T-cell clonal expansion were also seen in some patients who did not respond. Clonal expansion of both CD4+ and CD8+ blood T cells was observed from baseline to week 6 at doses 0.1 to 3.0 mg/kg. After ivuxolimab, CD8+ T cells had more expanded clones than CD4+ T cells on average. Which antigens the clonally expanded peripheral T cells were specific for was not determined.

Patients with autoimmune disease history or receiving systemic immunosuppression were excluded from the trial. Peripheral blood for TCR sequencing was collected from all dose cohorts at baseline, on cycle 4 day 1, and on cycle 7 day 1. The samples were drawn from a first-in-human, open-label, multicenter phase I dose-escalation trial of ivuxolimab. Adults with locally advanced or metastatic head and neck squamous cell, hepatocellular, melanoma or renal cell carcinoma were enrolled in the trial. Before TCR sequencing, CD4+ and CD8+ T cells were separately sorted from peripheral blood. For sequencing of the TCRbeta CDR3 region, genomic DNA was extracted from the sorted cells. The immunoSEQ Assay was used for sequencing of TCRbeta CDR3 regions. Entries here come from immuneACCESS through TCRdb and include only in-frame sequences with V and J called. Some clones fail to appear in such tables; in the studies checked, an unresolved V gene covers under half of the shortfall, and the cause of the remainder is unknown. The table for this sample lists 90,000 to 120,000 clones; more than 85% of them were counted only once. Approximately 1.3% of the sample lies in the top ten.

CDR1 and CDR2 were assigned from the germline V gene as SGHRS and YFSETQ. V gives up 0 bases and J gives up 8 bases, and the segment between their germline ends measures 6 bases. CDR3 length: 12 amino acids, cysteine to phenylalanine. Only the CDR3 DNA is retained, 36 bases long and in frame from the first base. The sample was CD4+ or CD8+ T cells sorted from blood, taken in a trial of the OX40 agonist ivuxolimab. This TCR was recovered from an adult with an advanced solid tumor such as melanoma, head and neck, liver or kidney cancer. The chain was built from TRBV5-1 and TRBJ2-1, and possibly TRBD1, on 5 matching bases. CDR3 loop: CASSLVRDEQFF. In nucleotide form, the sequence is TGCGCCAGCAGCTTGGTCAGGGATGAGCAGTTCTTC.